This TCR beta chain was obtained from a study of control samples from healthy donors and cancer patients. Clones were sequenced by immunoSEQ multiplex PCR, and TCRdb holds only the in-frame ones, with some missing. The data contain about 51,000 clones, roughly 90% of them singletons. CDR1 and CDR2 from the germline V gene are SGHNT and YENEEA. There are 13 residues in the CDR3. The V gene lost 3 bases and the J gene lost 7 bases, with 10 bases spanning the gap. The sequence derives from a man aged 40-49 years with colorectal cancer. The chain links TRBV11-3 to TRBJ2-4, with unresolved D. Sequencing used PBMCs. This CDR3 is CASSFNWGNIQYF. As DNA, the CDR3 is TGTGCCAGCAGCTTTAACTGGGGTAACATTCAGTACTTC.